A selection of T cell receptor beta chains follows, all from one sample in a study of blood T cell repertoires in COVID-19. Assay used: immunoSEQ multiplex PCR; TCRdb lists only in-frame clones, some missing. The top ten clones hold less than 15% of a sample with 200,000 or so clones, roughly 84% of them seen once. Sequencing was performed on peripheral blood. The receptors shown here come from a human donor in a cohort sampled during active COVID-19. Each CDR3 is given with its conserved first and last residue. D genes are given only for firm matches. Clone sizes are given selectively: once, few, many, or a class where the clone is expanded.

D gene	clone size	V gene	J gene	CDR3 protein	CDR3 DNA
NA	NA	TRBV7-8	TRBJ2-5	CASSLRIAGETQYF	TGTGCCAGCAGCTTACGTATTGCGGGAGAGACCCAGTACTTC
TRBD2	NA	TRBV5-1	TRBJ2-3	CASSTTSVADTQYF	TGCGCCAGCAGCACAACTAGCGTTGCAGATACGCAGTATTTT
TRBD1	NA	TRBV7-9	TRBJ1-1	CASSTDRAREAFF	TGTGCCAGCAGCACGGACAGGGCCCGGGAAGCTTTCTTT
NA	NA	TRBV28	TRBJ2-4	CASRLGQGGTKNIQYF	TGTGCCAGCAGACTGGGGCAGGGTGGAACCAAAAACATTCAGTACTTC
NA	NA	TRBV3-1/TRBV3-2	TRBJ2-6	CASRPSSPRYSGANVLTF	TGTGCCAGCAGGCCTTCTTCCCCCCGGTACTCTGGGGCCAACGTCCTGACTTTC
NA	NA	TRBV2	TRBJ2-7	CASSVQGYEQYF	TGTGCCAGCAGTGTACAGGGATACGAGCAGTACTTC
NA	NA	TRBV19	TRBJ2-3	CASSSRGGVDTQYF	TGTGCCAGTAGTTCAAGGGGTGGGGTTGATACGCAGTATTTT
TRBD2	NA	TRBV24-1	TRBJ2-1	CATSDRAGALNEQFF	TGTGCCACCAGTGATAGAGCGGGAGCTCTCAATGAGCAGTTCTTC
NA	once	TRBV15	TRBJ1-4	CATSRDGVGRATWEKLFF	TGTGCCACCAGCAGAGATGGTGTGGGCAGGGCTACTTGGGAAAAACTGTTTTTT
TRBD1	NA	TRBV5-1	TRBJ2-7	CASSYLSGTDYEQYF	TGCGCCAGCAGCTATCTATCCGGGACAGACTACGAGCAGTACTTC
NA	NA	TRBV18	TRBJ2-7	CASSPESTSYEQYF	TGTGCCAGCTCACCTGAGTCGACTTCCTACGAGCAGTACTTC
NA	NA	TRBV7-9	TRBJ2-1	CASSLDEGQEQFF	TGTGCCAGCAGCTTAGATGAGGGTCAGGAGCAGTTCTTC
NA	NA	TRBV15	TRBJ1-3	CATSRDFWRGRVDSGNTIYF	TGTGCCACCAGCAGAGATTTTTGGAGGGGCAGGGTAGACTCTGGAAACACCATATATTTT
NA	NA	TRBV28	TRBJ2-1	CASSLFSFSDTYNEQFF	TGTGCCAGCAGTTTATTCTCCTTTTCGGACACCTACAATGAGCAGTTCTTC
NA	NA	TRBV30	TRBJ1-4	CAWTPTGFREKLFF	TGTGCCTGGACCCCTACAGGGTTTAGGGAAAAACTGTTTTTT
TRBD2	NA	TRBV5-1	TRBJ2-1	CASSLTSGSFRNEQFF	TGCGCCAGCAGCTTAACTAGCGGGAGTTTTAGGAATGAGCAGTTCTTC
NA	NA	TRBV19	TRBJ1-1	CASSSLPTVNTEAFF	TGTGCCAGTAGTTCCCTCCCGACAGTCAACACTGAAGCTTTCTTT
NA	NA	TRBV18	TRBJ1-4	CASSPPLPGKLFF	TGTGCCAGCTCACCACCGCTTCCGGGAAAACTGTTTTTT
NA	NA	TRBV3-1/TRBV3-2	TRBJ2-2	CASSHRRVITGELFF	TGTGCCAGCAGCCATCGCCGAGTTATCACCGGGGAGCTGTTTTTT
NA	NA	TRBV20-1	TRBJ1-2	CSASWRAVGYTF	TGCAGTGCTAGTTGGAGGGCCGTCGGCTACACCTTC
NA	NA	TRBV5-4	TRBJ2-7	CASSASGAGSYEQYF	TGTGCCAGCAGCGCCTCAGGGGCAGGATCCTACGAGCAGTACTTC
TRBD1	NA	TRBV28	TRBJ1-2	CASSRRTGISYGYTF	TGTGCCAGCAGTCGCCGGACAGGGATTAGTTATGGCTACACCTTC
NA	NA	TRBV28	TRBJ1-1	CASSLTVGAEAFF	TGTGCCAGCAGTTTAACTGTGGGAGCTGAAGCTTTCTTT
NA	NA	TRBV5-5	TRBJ2-1	CASSPPLLGGPNNEQFF	TGTGCCAGCAGCCCACCCTTACTAGGAGGGCCGAACAATGAGCAGTTCTTC
TRBD2	NA	TRBV7-2	TRBJ2-3	CASSLGGSGRARADTQYF	TGTGCCAGCAGCTTAGGGGGTAGCGGGAGGGCTCGCGCAGATACGCAGTATTTT
TRBD2	NA	TRBV2	TRBJ2-5	CASTRIAGVGETQYF	TGTGCCAGCACGAGGATAGCGGGAGTAGGAGAGACCCAGTACTTC
TRBD2	NA	TRBV3-1/TRBV3-2	TRBJ2-1	CASSQGPTSGLYNEQFF	TGTGCCAGCAGCCAGGGACCGACTAGCGGGCTCTACAATGAGCAGTTCTTC
NA	once	TRBV28	TRBJ1-3	CASIGAGSGNTIYF	TGTGCCAGCATCGGAGCAGGGTCAGGAAACACCATATATTTT
TRBD2	NA	TRBV3-1/TRBV3-2	TRBJ2-1	CASSPGLAGNYNEQFF	TGTGCCAGCAGCCCTGGTCTAGCGGGAAATTACAATGAGCAGTTCTTC
TRBD1	NA	TRBV29-1	TRBJ2-1	CSVEQMTRQGHLHEQFF	TGCAGCGTTGAACAAATGACCCGACAGGGTCACCTCCATGAGCAGTTCTTC
NA	NA	TRBV28	TRBJ1-5	CASSPGGHQPQHF	TGTGCCAGCAGCCCCGGGGGGCATCAGCCCCAGCATTTT
NA	NA	TRBV21-1	TRBJ1-1	CASSGPGQGESITEAFF	TGTGCCAGCAGCGGACCGGGACAGGGGGAGTCTATCACTGAAGCTTTCTTT
NA	NA	TRBV29-1	TRBJ1-3	CSVNTGFGNTIYF	TGCAGCGTGAATACAGGATTTGGAAACACCATATATTTT
TRBD1	NA	TRBV5-1	TRBJ2-6	CASRLTGGSSGANVLTF	TGCGCCAGCCGGCTGACAGGGGGGAGCTCTGGGGCCAACGTCCTGACTTTC
TRBD1	NA	TRBV27	TRBJ2-5	CASSLLRGPKETQYF	TGTGCCAGCAGTCTTCTCAGGGGGCCCAAAGAGACCCAGTACTTC
NA	NA	TRBV6-5	TRBJ2-1	CASRIRNEQFF	TGTGCCAGCAGGATCAGGAATGAGCAGTTCTTC
NA	NA	TRBV10-1	TRBJ1-4	CASWGGTLRKLFF	TGCGCCAGCTGGGGGGGGACACTTCGAAAACTGTTTTTT